The T cell receptor beta chain under discussion was sequenced for a study of early T cells in non-severe SARS-CoV-2 infection (dated by TCRdb to the early 2020s). Concerning the study at large: TCR sequencing used bulk RNA from unsorted whole blood, so alpha and beta chains could not be paired.

Overall study results and their limits: VDJdb matching was skewed toward anti-spike CD8 responses and likely underestimated virus-specific expansions by missing private and CD4 specificities.

The CDR3 runs 14 amino acids, cysteine and phenylalanine included. Just the 42-base CDR3 DNA is kept, in frame starting at base 1. Based on the germline V gene, the CDR1 and CDR2 sequences are SGDLS and YYNGEE. The V and J ends are trimmed by 3 bases and 0 bases, leaving 7 bases between them. Preparation of the library involved 5' RACE. Sequenced on a NextSeq 500. To correct for sequencing error and PCR bias, the TCR library protocol tagged individual cDNA molecules with unique molecular identifiers. TCR alpha and beta chains were both sequenced, and the abundances of alpha and beta sequences in each sample were closely correlated with each other. On the authors' methods: V gene, J gene and CDR3 annotation of TCR sequences was performed with Decombinator V4. TCRs were defined as expanded if a significant change between any two time points was detected under a Poisson model with p below 0.0001. TCR abundances were normalised to the total number of TCRs sequenced in each sample and reported as counts per million. TRAV1-2 paired with TRAJ12, TRAJ20 or TRAJ33 defined MAIT TCRs, while TRAV10 paired with TRAJ18 defined iNKT TCRs. A search of VDJdb, accessed on 1 November 2021, was run for TCRs annotated to CMV, EBV and SARS-CoV-2, with TCRs annotated for multiple antigens excluded. The public reads were reanalyzed by TCRdb: fastp trimming at Q25, MiXCR alignment, in-frame beta chains only. When rows share a CDR3 protein, they turn into one entry using the most common DNA and genes. These V and J calls originate from TCRdb's pipeline instead of the authors' own analysis. This sample has fewer than 120,000 distinct CDR3 sequences in its table, and 10% to 15% of those were observed once. Around 3.7% of the sample is taken by the ten largest.

Worth noting for this clonotype: Its antigen remains unidentified. Per-nucleotide qualities are absent, and no much larger clonotype sits a single base away.

The study was a case-control design nested within a healthcare worker cohort in London, UK, with weekly nasopharyngeal swab PCR tests and blood sampling. Between 23 and 31 March 2020, the week of the UK lockdown, healthcare workers were enrolled and then followed up weekly for as long as 16 weeks. The sequence was collected from an adult who was a healthcare worker with PCR-confirmed SARS-CoV-2 infection or an uninfected control (not recorded which). The sample here was whole blood, taken at baseline. In this chain, TRBV9 is recombined with TRBJ1-5, with the D segment identity uncertain. The bases read TGTGCCAGCAGCGCGAGTGATAGCAATCAGCCCCAGCATTTT. Translated, it reads CASSASDSNQPQHF. The CDR3 plus the reference TRBV9 and TRBJ1-5 genes for the other parts give the full variable domain: DSGVTQTPKHLITATGQRVTLRCSPRSGDLSVYWYQQSLDQGLQFLIQYYNGEERAKGNILERFSAQQFPDLHSELNLSSLELGDSALYFCASSASDSNQPQHFGDGTRLSIL.